The TCR beta chain under discussion was sequenced for a study of post-analysis software for immune sequencing data. At the level of the study: Disease courses included relapsing-remitting, secondary progressive and progressive-relapsing multiple sclerosis.

The TCR beta cDNA libraries carried unique molecular identifiers. It was from roughly 0.93 to 9.6 million T cells that some 500,000 cDNA molecules came. TCRdb fed the PCR reads into MiXCR, producing one record per CDR3 protein. In the table there are 550,000 to 700,000 distinct CDR3 sequences, about 44% of which are singletons. With respect to this clonotype: Its antigen is not known.

Regarding the study as a whole: Significantly lower normalized Chao1 diversity was seen in multiple sclerosis patients than in controls. The F measure placed samples prepared in the same batch into strongly shared clusters.

Sequencing used blood. This clonotype was sampled from a girl aged 10-17 years with multiple sclerosis.

This chain's CDR3 is CASSSGQGGRPYEQYF. Written as DNA, the CDR3 is TGTGCCAGCAGCTCGGGACAGGGAGGCCGCCCGTACGAGCAGTACTTC. V gene TRBV7-9 combines with J gene TRBJ2-7, with 9 bases aligning to TRBD1. In germline, CDR1 is SEHNR, CDR2 FQNEAQ (reference sequence). V lost 4 bases to trimming and J lost 4 bases; unmatched junction nucleotides: 11. This CDR3 spans 16 amino acids.